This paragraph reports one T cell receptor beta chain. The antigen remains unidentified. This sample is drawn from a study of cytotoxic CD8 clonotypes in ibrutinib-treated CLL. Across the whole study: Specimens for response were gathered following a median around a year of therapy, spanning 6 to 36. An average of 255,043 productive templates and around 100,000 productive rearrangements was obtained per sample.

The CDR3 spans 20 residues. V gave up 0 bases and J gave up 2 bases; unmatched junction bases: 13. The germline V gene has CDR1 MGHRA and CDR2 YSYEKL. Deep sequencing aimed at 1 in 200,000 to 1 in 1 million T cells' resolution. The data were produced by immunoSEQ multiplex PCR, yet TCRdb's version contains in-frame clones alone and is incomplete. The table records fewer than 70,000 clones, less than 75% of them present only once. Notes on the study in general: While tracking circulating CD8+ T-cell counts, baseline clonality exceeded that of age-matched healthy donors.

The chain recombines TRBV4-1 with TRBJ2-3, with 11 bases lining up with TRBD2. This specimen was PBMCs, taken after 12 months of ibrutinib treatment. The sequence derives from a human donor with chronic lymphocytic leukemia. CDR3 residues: CASSQDSALAGGRFTDTQYF. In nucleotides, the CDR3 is TGCGCCAGCAGCCAAGATTCCGCCCTAGCGGGAGGCCGATTCACAGATACGCAGTATTTT.